These 28 T cell receptor beta chains were all obtained from the same sample, sequenced in a study of PD-1 blockade in classical Hodgkin lymphoma. Noted time point: cycle 4 day 1 (C4D1), after five to seven weeks of nivolumab. There was relapse after autologous stem cell transplantation in every patient, and there was variation in brentuximab vedotin exposure. Thawed PBMCs were the source of CD4+ T cells, purified by magnetic negative selection. Repertoires were generated with immunoSEQ multiplex PCR, while TCRdb's copy carries only in-frame clones and drops some. The table includes about 11,000 clones, 74% detected once. Sequencing was performed on CD4+ T cells from blood, taken before the fourth cycle of nivolumab. The source of these receptors is a human donor with classical Hodgkin lymphoma.

The chain links TRBV4-1 to TRBJ2-7; 13 positions match TRBD2. Germline V CDR1 and CDR2: MGHRA, YSYEKL. This CDR3 has 16 amino acids. With V trimmed by 4 bases and J by 4 bases, 7 bases remained unmatched. The CDR3 DNA is TGCGCCAGCAGCCGGGGACTAGCGGGAAGAGTTTACGAGCAGTACTTC. Encoded protein: CASSRGLAGRVYEQYF.

The chain recombines TRBV27 with TRBJ1-4; D might be TRBD1 (5 bases). This CDR3 spans 14 amino acids. CDR1 and CDR2 (germline): MNHEY, SMNVEV (reference sequence). V was clipped by 3 bases and J by 5 bases, with 10 bases between them. The CDR3 nucleotides are TGTGCCAGCAGTTTTATGGGACCCAATGAAAAACTGTTTTTT. This codes for CASSFMGPNEKLFF.

This clone was counted between two and nine times. The rearrangement joins TRBV6-5 to TRBJ2-1, with 9 bases identical to TRBD2. Germline V gene data show CDR1 as MNHEY and CDR2 as SVGAGI. The V and J ends lost 4 bases and 4 bases, in that order; junction bases with no gene match: 5. The CDR3 is 15 amino acids. In DNA, the CDR3 is TGTGCCAGCAGTTCGACTAGCGGACCGTACAATGAGCAGTTCTTC. It is translated as CASSSTSGPYNEQFF.

The chain employs TRBV7-9 and TRBJ2-5; 7 bases match TRBD1. CDR1 is SEHNR and CDR2 is FQNEAQ in the germline V gene (reference sequence). V trimming: 5 bases; J trimming: 9 bases; junction bases outside the gene matches: 15. The CDR3 runs to 15 residues. DNA of the CDR3: TGTGCCAGCAGCCCAAAGACAGGGCTTATGTTGGCCCAGTACTTC. It specifies CASSPKTGLMLAQYF.

V usage is TRBV5-1 and J usage is TRBJ2-5; D is uncertain. The V end was cut by 0 bases, the J end by 0 bases, with 3 bases between. This CDR3 contains 13 residues. CDR1 SGHRS and CDR2 YFSETQ come from the germline V gene. Written as DNA, the CDR3 is TGCGCCAGCAGCTTGGGGTACCAAGAGACCCAGTACTTC. It yields the protein CASSLGYQETQYF.

The rearrangement joins TRBV5-4 to TRBJ2-7; TRBD2 might be the D (6 bases). Germline values: CDR1 SGHNT, CDR2 YYREEE (reference sequence). The V gene lost 0 bases and the J gene lost 11 bases, with 12 bases spanning the gap. CDR3 size: 12 residues. The CDR3: CASSLAGTWEYF. The CDR3 DNA reads as TGTGCCAGCAGCTTGGCGGGGACTTGGGAGTACTTC.

With regard to this clone: The junction shows a germline mismatch at one end, possibly a read error. The rearrangement uses TRBV30 and TRBJ1-6, with D hard to call. The CDR3 length is 12 residues. Germline CDR1 reads GTSNPN; CDR2 reads SVGIG (reference sequence). For the CDR3, the DNA is TGTGCCTGGAAGAGGGATAACTCACCCCTCCACTTT. As protein: CAWKRDNSPLHF.

V and J are TRBV6-5 and TRBJ1-1; 7 bases fit TRBD1. Germline-derived CDR1 and CDR2 are MNHEY and SVGAGI. The trim removed 8 bases at V and 2 bases at J, leaving 11 bases unmatched. The CDR3 totals 15 residues. In DNA, the CDR3 is TGTGCCAGCCATTACGAGGGGGCCTATAACACTGAAGCTTTCTTT. Protein product: CASHYEGAYNTEAFF.

The chain joins TRBV11-2 to TRBJ1-1; TRBD1 agrees at 7 bases. This CDR3 is built from 13 residues. Germline CDR1 reads SGHAT; CDR2 reads FQNNGV. Trimming cost V 7 bases and J 10 bases; bases outside gene matches: 12. The CDR3 sequence: CASTSDRESRAFF. The CDR3 bases are TGTGCCAGCACCTCAGACAGGGAGAGTCGAGCTTTCTTT. The full variable domain, rest sourced from reference TRBV11-2 and TRBJ1-1, is EAGVAQSPRYKIIEKRQSVAFWCNPISGHATLYWYQQILGQGPKLLIQFQNNGVVDDSQLPKDRFSAERLKGVDSTLKIQPAKLEDSAVYLCASTSDRESRAFFGQGTRLTVV.

The V call is TRBV9, the J call TRBJ1-1; the D gene is possibly TRBD1 (5 bases). CDR1 and CDR2 (germline): SGDLS, YYNGEE. V was trimmed by 4 bases and J by 5 bases, leaving 18 bases between them. The CDR3 runs 15 residues. In nucleotides, the CDR3 is TGTGCCAGCAGCCCCGGGACCCAGTTTAGGACTGAAGCTTTCTTT. Its translation: CASSPGTQFRTEAFF. Full variable domain (rest looked up from reference TRBV9 and TRBJ1-1): DSGVTQTPKHLITATGQRVTLRCSPRSGDLSVYWYQQSLDQGLQFLIQYYNGEERAKGNILERFSAQQFPDLHSELNLSSLELGDSALYFCASSPGTQFRTEAFFGQGTRLTVV.

This clone was picked up a small number of times. The V gene is TRBV15, the J gene TRBJ1-4, with D maybe TRBD1 (5 bases). This CDR3 has 14 amino acids. The germline V and J ends were trimmed by 1 base and 4 bases, with 7 bases remaining between them. CDR1 and CDR2 from the germline V gene are LNHNV and YYDKDF (reference sequence). The CDR3 DNA is TGTGCCACCAGCAGAGGACAGCTTAATGAAAAACTGTTTTTT. It translates to CATSRGQLNEKLFF.

The chain joins TRBV5-1 to TRBJ1-1; D is uncertain. The germline V gene has CDR1 SGHRS and CDR2 YFSETQ. The CDR3 runs to 13 residues. V was pared by 6 bases and J by 2 bases, with 11 bases between. This chain's CDR3 is CASTFEQNTEAFF. The CDR3 DNA reads as TGCGCCAGCACCTTTGAGCAAAACACTGAAGCTTTCTTT.

This chain joins TRBV5-4 and TRBJ2-2, with 9 bases lining up with TRBD1. Losses at the gene ends were 5 bases for V and 6 bases for J; bases not matched to a gene: 11. This CDR3 has 16 amino acids. From germline, CDR1 is SGHNT and CDR2 YYREEE (reference sequence). Here the CDR3 reads CASSVPGTGSSGELFF. CDR3 in DNA: TGTGCCAGCAGTGTGCCCGGGACAGGGTCATCCGGGGAGCTGTTTTTT.

The genes are TRBV5-1 and TRBJ2-5, with D hard to call. This CDR3 is built from 11 residues. V was shortened by 3 bases and J by 0 bases, with 0 bases between the two germline ends. Germline CDR1 and CDR2: SGHRS and YFSETQ. The DNA for the CDR3 is TGCGCCAGCAGCTACCAAGAGACCCAGTACTTC. The encoded protein is CASSYQETQYF.

The chain carries TRBV2 and TRBJ2-1; 10 positions agree with TRBD2. The CDR3 length is 14 residues. V was pared by 3 bases and J by 7 bases, with 3 bases of the junction left unmatched. Germline CDR1 is SNHLY and CDR2 is FYNNEI. The chain's CDR3 is CASSDGTSVNEQFF. CDR3 DNA: TGTGCCAGCAGTGATGGGACTAGCGTAAATGAGCAGTTCTTC.

The chain combines TRBV5-1 with TRBJ2-7; D is unresolved. Per germline, CDR1 SGHRS and CDR2 YFSETQ. V was trimmed by 0 bases and J by 0 bases, leaving 10 bases between them. The CDR3 covers 15 residues. CDR3 loop: CASSLGPKSSYEQYF. CDR3 in DNA: TGCGCCAGCAGCTTGGGTCCCAAGAGCTCCTACGAGCAGTACTTC.

The genes are TRBV5-1 and TRBJ2-7, with 9 bases aligning to TRBD1. Germline-derived CDR1 and CDR2 are SGHRS and YFSETQ. This CDR3 region has 14 residues. Trimming took 3 bases from V and 5 from J; bases not matched to a gene: 6. The chain's CDR3 is CASSWRTGADEQYF. The CDR3, as DNA: TGCGCCAGCAGCTGGCGGACAGGGGCCGACGAGCAGTACTTC.

As DNA, the CDR3 is TGTGCCAGCAGCTTAGGTGGCAACTATGGCTACACCTTC. Translated, it gives CASSLGGNYGYTF. The chain carries TRBV5-5 and TRBJ1-2, with D unclear. The germline V gene encodes CDR1 SGHKS and CDR2 YYEKEE (reference sequence). Trimming shortened V by 2 bases and J by 2 bases, and 7 bases separated the two germline ends. The CDR3 has 13 residues.

The chain combines TRBV15 with TRBJ1-3, with 11 bases matching TRBD1. The CDR3 has 21 amino acids. Germline V gene data show CDR1 as LNHNV and CDR2 as YYDKDF (reference sequence). With 1 base clipped from V and 0 bases from J, the junction kept 14 bases outside the gene matches. In DNA, the CDR3 is TGTGCCACCAGCAGAGTGCCAGTTGGGACAGGGGGGTTTCTCTCTGGAAACACCATATATTTT. It specifies CATSRVPVGTGGFLSGNTIYF.

This rearrangement joins TRBV5-1 to TRBJ2-1; 8 bases are a match to TRBD1. V shed 5 bases and J 2 bases; nucleotides not matched to a gene: 3. Germline lookup yields CDR1 SGHRS and CDR2 YFSETQ. The CDR3 sequence is 14 residues long. The CDR3 nucleotides are TGCGCCAGCAGTTTACAGGGGGCCTACAATGAGCAGTTCTTC. Protein sequence: CASSLQGAYNEQFF.

This chain links TRBV11-1 with TRBJ2-1, with 11 bases lining up with TRBD2. V shed 5 bases, J shed 3 bases, and the junction held 9 bases outside the gene matches. This CDR3 has 17 amino acids. Germline V gene sequence: CDR1 SGHAT, CDR2 FQDESV (reference sequence). CDR3 amino acids: CASSRLTSGSNYNEQFF. DNA of the CDR3: TGTGCCAGCAGCCGACTCACTAGCGGGAGTAACTACAATGAGCAGTTCTTC.

The chain carries TRBV7-9 and TRBJ2-2; D is ambiguous. V was clipped by 1 base and J by 8 bases, with 11 bases between them. The length of the CDR3 is 14 residues. Looked up from germline, CDR1 is SEHNR and CDR2 is FQNEAQ (reference sequence). This chain's CDR3 is CASSLEGPRGELFF. CDR3 DNA: TGTGCCAGCAGCTTAGAAGGCCCGCGGGGGGAGCTGTTTTTT.

This clone was detected a few times. This chain connects TRBV6-1 to TRBJ1-6; 8 bases are a match to TRBD1. Germline V lookup: CDR1 MNHNS, CDR2 SASEGT. V lost 6 bases, J lost 8 bases, and 3 bases stayed unmatched. CDR3 length: 13 residues. The CDR3 nucleotides are TGTGCCAGCAGACAGGGGGATGATTCACCCCTCCACTTT. Translated: CASRQGDDSPLHF.

The chain carries TRBV2 and TRBJ2-3, with D perhaps TRBD2 (6 bases). Between the trimmed V and J ends, which lost 5 bases and 7 bases, there was a span of 16 bases. CDR1 and CDR2 (germline): SNHLY, FYNNEI. The CDR3 consists of 14 residues. CDR3 loop: CASSRTSNANTQYF. CDR3 in DNA: TGTGCCAGCAGTCGAACTAGCAATGCAAATACGCAGTATTTT.

The rearrangement uses TRBV13 and TRBJ1-1, with D possibly matching TRBD1 (5 bases). The V gene's germline CDR1 is PRHDT and CDR2 FYEKMQ (reference sequence). The V gene lost 5 bases and the J gene lost 1 base, with 11 bases spanning the gap. The CDR3 totals 14 residues. In nucleotides, the CDR3 is TGTGCCAGCAGCATCTGGACACAGAACACTGAAGCTTTCTTT. Protein: CASSIWTQNTEAFF.

V gene TRBV28 combines with J gene TRBJ2-1; D call uncertain. The CDR3 loop spans 13 amino acids. Germline assignment: CDR1 MDHEN and CDR2 SYDVKM. The V end was cut by 0 bases, the J end by 1 base, with 1 base between. The CDR3 DNA sequence: TGTGCCAGCAGTTTATGGTCCTACAATGAGCAGTTCTTC. Its translation is CASSLWSYNEQFF.

V gene TRBV11-2 combines with J gene TRBJ2-1; 11 bases are a match to TRBD2. CDR1 SGHAT and CDR2 FQNNGV come from the germline V gene. J gave up 7 bases and V 6 bases, and 8 bases lay outside the gene matches. This CDR3 is built from 15 residues. The CDR3 reads CASRDLAGGGNEQFF. CDR3 DNA sequence: TGTGCCAGCAGGGATCTAGCGGGAGGAGGGAATGAGCAGTTCTTC.

The J gene is TRBJ2-5, the V gene TRBV5-1; possibly TRBD1 for D (6 bases). The germline gives CDR1 SGHRS, CDR2 YFSETQ. The CDR3 extends over 14 amino acids. V lost 6 bases, J lost 1 base, and 13 bases lay in between. As DNA, the CDR3 is TGCGCCAGCAATCAGGGGTCAACCCAAGAGACCCAGTACTTC. Translation gives CASNQGSTQETQYF.